These 22 T cell receptor beta chains were all obtained from the same sample, sequenced in a study of shared clonotypes between healthy human individuals. Clones were read by immunoSEQ multiplex PCR, and TCRdb kept only the in-frame ones, dropping some. The table records roughly 2 million clones, 95% of them present only once. Sequencing was done on a sample of naive CD4+ T cells sorted from blood. Described subset: CD45RA+ positively selected. The receptor set was obtained from a man aged 18-30 years in good health.

J is TRBJ2-3 and V is TRBV19, with TRBD2 matching over 9 bases. The CDR3 consists of 15 residues. Germline V gene sequence: CDR1 LNHDA, CDR2 SQIVND (reference sequence). The trim removed 9 bases at V and 6 bases at J, leaving 13 bases unmatched. The CDR3 reads CASTEGGLARDTQYF. In DNA form, the CDR3 reads TGTGCCAGCACCGAGGGGGGACTAGCCCGGGATACGCAGTATTTT.

This chain connects TRBV6-6 to TRBJ1-2, with a weak D call TRBD1 (6 bases). The germline V gene has CDR1 MNHNY and CDR2 SVGAGI (reference sequence). This CDR3 contains 13 residues. The germline V and J ends were trimmed by 6 bases and 4 bases, with 12 bases remaining between them. The CDR3 DNA reads as TGTGCCAGCAGCCCCGACAGGAGCTATGGCTACACCTTC. This codes for CASSPDRSYGYTF.

The chain employs TRBV4-3 and TRBJ1-1; D possibly corresponds to TRBD1 (5 bases). Germline V gene lookup returns CDR1 LGHNA and CDR2 YSLEER. The CDR3 runs to 15 residues. Deletions cut 3 bases from V and 1 base from J, with 12 bases between. The DNA of the CDR3 is TGCGCCAGCAGCCACCCGGGCGACAGGAACACTGAAGCTTTCTTT. It encodes CASSHPGDRNTEAFF.

The chain recombines TRBV27 with TRBJ1-6; TRBD1 matches 9 bases. Germline loops: CDR1 MNHEY, CDR2 SMNVEV (reference sequence). The CDR3 spans 13 residues. Trimming at V came to 3 bases and at J to 17 bases, leaving 8 bases not matched to a gene. CDR3 sequence reads: CASSFRQGGSVHF. The DNA of the CDR3 is TGTGCCAGCAGTTTCAGACAGGGGGGGAGTGTCCACTTT.

The rearrangement joins TRBV5-4 to TRBJ2-3; tentative D call: TRBD1 (6 bases). Germline V CDR1 and CDR2: SGHNT, YYREEE (reference sequence). V was clipped by 5 bases and J by 0 bases, with 16 bases between them. The CDR3 is 16 residues long. CDR3 residues: CASSPSTRGSTDTQYF. CDR3 nucleotides: TGTGCCAGCAGTCCATCAACCAGGGGAAGCACAGATACGCAGTATTTT.

The chain combines TRBV7-8 with TRBJ2-3; D is unresolved. CDR1 and CDR2 from the germline V gene are SGHVS and FQNEAQ. The CDR3 is 15 amino acids. V was shortened by 4 bases and J by 4 bases, with 15 bases between the two germline ends. This CDR3 is CASSSPALRADTQYF. Written as DNA, the CDR3 is TGTGCCAGCAGCTCCCCAGCGTTAAGGGCAGATACGCAGTATTTT.

V usage is TRBV21-1 and J usage is TRBJ2-7; whether TRBD1, the table's D call, matches the DNA was not checked. TRBV21-1 is marked as a pseudogene. The CDR3 runs to 15 residues. Here the CDR3 reads CASSNLRTGSYEQYF. The CDR3 nucleotides read TGTGCCAGCAGCAACCTACGGACAGGGTCCTACGAGCAGTACTTC.

The CDR3 DNA follows: TGTGCCTGGATGGGGGCGGGACTAGGGCGGAGTGAGCAGTTCTTC. This codes for CAWMGAGLGRSEQFF. The chain couples TRBV30 to TRBJ2-1; 8 bases are a match to TRBD2. The germline V gene encodes CDR1 GTSNPN and CDR2 SVGIG (reference sequence). The CDR3 is 15 residues long. Germline trimming cut 4 bases from V and 9 bases from J; bases unmatched to any gene: 14.

The rearrangement links TRBV11-3 to TRBJ2-5; D is unclear. The V gene's germline CDR1 is SGHNT and CDR2 YENEEA. The CDR3 spans 12 residues. Trimming took off 7 bases at V and 3 bases at J, with 9 bases between the two ends. CDR3 sequence reads: CASKWAEETQYF. The CDR3 DNA reads as TGTGCCAGCAAATGGGCGGAAGAGACCCAGTACTTC.

The chain couples TRBV28 to TRBJ2-6; 11 bases line up with TRBD1. Trimming took 4 bases from V and 0 from J; bases not matched to a gene: 2. This CDR3 has 17 residues. Looked up from germline, CDR1 is MDHEN and CDR2 is SYDVKM. The CDR3 nucleotides read TGTGCCAGCAGTTCCGGGACAGGGGGCTCTGGGGCCAACGTCCTGACTTTC. Translation gives CASSSGTGGSGANVLTF.

For this clone: Other DNA sequences in the sample encode the same CDR3. This chain uses TRBV6-5 with TRBJ2-2; the D is unclear. V lost 0 bases to trimming and J lost 5 bases, with 4 bases between them. This CDR3 comprises 13 residues. Per the germline V gene, CDR1 is MNHEY and CDR2 is SVGAGI. DNA of the CDR3: TGTGCCAGCAGTTACTCTCGGACCGGGGAGCTGTTTTTT. Translated, it gives CASSYSRTGELFF.

The J gene is TRBJ2-2, the V gene TRBV19; D is perhaps TRBD1 (6 bases). From germline, CDR1 is LNHDA and CDR2 SQIVND (reference sequence). The CDR3 has 14 amino acids. V lost 7 bases to trimming and J lost 2 bases, with 11 bases between them. The CDR3 loop is CASKWTANTGELFF. The CDR3 DNA sequence: TGTGCCAGTAAATGGACAGCCAACACCGGGGAGCTGTTTTTT.

The chain carries TRBV4-3 and TRBJ1-3; the D gene is possibly TRBD1 (5 bases). Trimming removed 1 base at V and 3 bases at J, with 16 bases between. CDR3 length equals 17 residues. Germline V gene sequence: CDR1 LGHNA, CDR2 YSLEER. DNA for the CDR3: TGCGCCAGCAGCCAAGTAGTGCAGGGAGCGGATGGAAACACCATATATTTT. Translating it yields CASSQVVQGADGNTIYF.

The rearrangement links TRBV29-1 to TRBJ2-3; 7 bases fit TRBD1. Germline values: CDR1 SQVTM, CDR2 ANQGSEA. J was trimmed by 3 bases and V by 7 bases; bases with no gene match: 4. The CDR3 has 12 amino acids. CDR3 region: CSGLTGTDTQYF. CDR3 coding DNA: TGCAGCGGTTTGACAGGGACAGATACGCAGTATTTT.

V is TRBV29-1 and J is TRBJ2-7, with D unresolved. V was cut by 7 bases and J by 4 bases, with 14 bases left in between. Germline-derived CDR1 and CDR2 are SQVTM and ANQGSEA. CDR3 length: 12 residues. The CDR3 bases are TGCAGCGCCTCCGGGTCGGAATACGAGCAGTACTTC. It yields the protein CSASGSEYEQYF.

Concerning this clone: This sample also contains other DNA sequences that code for the same CDR3. The chain has TRBV7-2 and TRBJ2-7; possible D gene TRBD2, 5 bases. V lost 1 base and J 2 bases, leaving 12 bases between the germline ends. From germline, CDR1 is SGHTA and CDR2 FQGNSA. This CDR3 is built from 15 residues. CDR3 nucleotide sequence: TGTGCCAGCAGCTTAGGCGGGTCGGGCACCTACGAGCAGTACTTC. Translating gives CASSLGGSGTYEQYF.

The chain recombines TRBV18 with TRBJ2-1; D gene unclear. The V gene's germline CDR1 is KGHSH and CDR2 LQKENI. The V end lost 0 bases, the J end lost 1 base, and 7 bases lay between the germline ends. CDR3 length: 15 residues. This CDR3 reads CASSPPARSYNEQFF. The DNA for the CDR3 is TGTGCCAGCTCACCACCGGCCAGATCCTACAATGAGCAGTTCTTC.

To note about this clone: Other DNA sequences in this sample translate to the same CDR3. The chain has TRBV6-1 and TRBJ2-1; either TRBD1 or TRBD2 may supply D (5 bases each). Germline V CDR1 and CDR2: MNHNS, SASEGT. Deletions cut 6 bases from V and 1 base from J, with 10 bases between. The CDR3 spans 14 residues. The CDR3: CASRGTVSYNEQFF. DNA of the CDR3: TGTGCCAGCAGAGGGACGGTTTCCTACAATGAGCAGTTCTTC.

J is TRBJ2-7 and V is TRBV30; D is perhaps TRBD1 or TRBD2 (5 bases each). Looked up from germline, CDR1 is GTSNPN and CDR2 is SVGIG (reference sequence). V lost 3 bases, J lost 13 bases, and 25 bases lay in between. There are 14 residues in the CDR3. The CDR3 nucleotides read TGTGCCTGGAGAATCGACAGTAGCCTCCGGGGTTTTTACTTC. Translating gives CAWRIDSSLRGFYF. Looking up the rest from reference TRBV30 and TRBJ2-7 gives the full variable domain: SQTIHQWPATLVQPVGSPLSLECTVEGTSNPNLYWYRQAAGRGLQLLFYSVGIGQISSEVPQNLSASRPQDRQFILSSKKLLLSDSGFYLCAWRIDSSLRGFYFGPGTRLTVT.

The genes are TRBV5-1 and TRBJ2-5, with no clear D. The germline V gene encodes CDR1 SGHRS and CDR2 YFSETQ. CDR3 length: 13 residues. Deletions cut 3 bases from V and 5 bases from J, with 11 bases between. The CDR3 DNA follows: TGCGCCAGCAGCTCGGCAGACCTGGAGACCCAGTACTTC. Translation gives CASSSADLETQYF.

This rearrangement joins TRBV7-9 to TRBJ2-7; no firm D call. The CDR3 totals 13 residues. CDR1 is SEHNR and CDR2 is FQNEAQ in the germline V gene (reference sequence). V lost 5 bases to trimming and J lost 2 bases, with 10 bases between them. The CDR3 loop reads CASSRDVAYEQYF. CDR3 sequence (DNA): TGTGCCAGCAGCCGTGACGTAGCCTACGAGCAGTACTTC.

The rearrangement joins TRBV6-1 to TRBJ1-1; a possible D gene is TRBD1 (5 bases). Germline V gives CDR1 MNHNS, CDR2 SASEGT. Trimming removed 2 bases at V and 11 bases at J, with 15 bases between. The CDR3 runs 13 residues. The CDR3 DNA is TGTGCCAGCAGTGAATTATGGGGCAGGGCGGCTTTCTTT. It encodes CASSELWGRAAFF.